This is a list of T cell receptor beta chains from one sample in a study of T-cell reconstitution after alpha-beta-depleted transplantation in children. TCRdb called the PCR reads again in MiXCR, with one record for every CDR3 protein. The sample comprises hundreds of thousands of distinct CDR3 sequences, 13% of which are singletons, and 4.3% rests with the top ten. The specimen comprised PBMCs, sampled from the stem cell graft. The source is a human donor who donated a stem cell graft to a child with Fanconi anemia. Each CDR3 is given with its conserved first and last residue. Fields, in order: D gene, V gene, J gene, clone size, CDR3 protein, CDR3 DNA. The D gene is left open where the match is weak. Rows give clone size only sometimes, using once, few, many, or a class for an expanded clone.

D: NA; V: TRBV5-5; J: TRBJ1-3; size: many; CDR3: CASSDDGDTIYF; DNA: TGTGCCAGCAGCGATGACGGTGACACCATATATTTT
D: TRBD2; V: TRBV11-2; J: TRBJ2-5; size: NA; CDR3: CASSLGHQRGRGETQYF; DNA: TGTGCCAGCAGCTTAGGCCACCAGCGGGGAAGAGGGGAGACCCAGTACTTC
D: TRBD2; V: TRBV7-8; J: TRBJ2-2; size: NA; CDR3: CASSPGGVARTGELFF; DNA: TGTGCCAGCAGCCCGGGAGGGGTCGCGAGAACCGGGGAGCTGTTTTTT
D: TRBD1; V: TRBV5-1; J: TRBJ2-7; size: many; CDR3: CASSTGQGSYEQYF; DNA: TGCGCCAGCAGCACAGGACAGGGCTCCTACGAGCAGTACTTC
D: NA; V: TRBV5-1; J: TRBJ1-3; size: NA; CDR3: CASSLSLGRNSGNTIYF; DNA: TGCGCCAGCAGCTTGTCCTTGGGCAGAAACTCTGGAAACACCATATATTTT
D: NA; V: TRBV7-3; J: TRBJ2-1; size: NA; CDR3: CASSLKGRGPYSYNEQFF; DNA: TGTGCCAGCAGCTTAAAGGGTCGGGGCCCATACTCCTACAATGAGCAGTTCTTC
D: NA; V: TRBV2; J: TRBJ1-2; size: many; CDR3: CASRERTTNYGYTF; DNA: TGTGCCAGCAGGGAGAGGACCACTAACTATGGCTACACCTTC
D: NA; V: TRBV11-2; J: TRBJ2-2; size: many; CDR3: CASSLVGPGAGELFF; DNA: TGTGCCAGCAGCTTAGTTGGTCCCGGGGCCGGGGAGCTGTTTTTT
D: NA; V: TRBV6-6; J: TRBJ2-3; size: few; CDR3: CASSSRALTQYF; DNA: TGTGCCAGCAGCAGCCGGGCCCTAACGCAGTATTTT
D: NA; V: TRBV29-1; J: TRBJ1-1; size: NA; CDR3: CSVERWGKGTEAFF; DNA: TGCAGCGTTGAACGTTGGGGGAAAGGCACTGAAGCTTTCTTT
D: NA; V: TRBV12-3/TRBV12-4; J: TRBJ2-7; size: few; CDR3: CASRLAGTGFEQYF; DNA: TGTGCCAGCAGACTGGCAGGAACAGGGTTCGAGCAGTACTTC
D: NA; V: TRBV29-1; J: TRBJ1-5; size: many; CDR3: CSVVEAPNQPQHF; DNA: TGCAGCGTTGTGGAGGCCCCCAATCAGCCCCAGCATTTT
D: NA; V: TRBV7-2; J: TRBJ2-5; size: NA; CDR3: CANSRVMGETQYF; DNA: TGTGCCAACTCACGAGTAATGGGAGAGACCCAGTACTTC
D: TRBD1; V: TRBV6-2/TRBV6-3; J: TRBJ1-5; size: few; CDR3: CASSPRVRTGIRIGSQPQHF; DNA: TGTGCCAGCAGTCCCCGGGTCAGGACAGGGATCCGAATTGGTAGTCAGCCCCAGCATTTT
D: NA; V: TRBV29-1; J: TRBJ2-5; size: few; CDR3: CNTPRQSEETQYF; DNA: TGCAACACTCCAAGGCAGTCTGAGGAGACCCAGTACTTC
D: NA; V: TRBV7-9; J: TRBJ1-2; size: few; CDR3: CASSLGHLAHYGYTF; DNA: TGTGCCAGCAGCTTAGGTCACTTAGCCCACTATGGCTACACCTTC
D: NA; V: TRBV6-5; J: TRBJ1-4; size: NA; CDR3: CASSYSGVSNEKLFF; DNA: TGTGCCAGCAGTTACTCAGGGGTTTCTAATGAAAAACTGTTTTTT
D: NA; V: TRBV12-3/TRBV12-4; J: TRBJ1-1; size: NA; CDR3: CASSTADFKNTEAFF; DNA: TGTGCCAGCAGCACGGCGGACTTCAAGAACACTGAAGCTTTCTTT
D: TRBD1; V: TRBV7-2; J: TRBJ2-1; size: NA; CDR3: CASSSSQTGGDEQFF; DNA: TGTGCCAGCAGCTCCTCCCAGACAGGGGGCGATGAGCAGTTCTTC
D: NA; V: TRBV5-1; J: TRBJ2-6; size: many; CDR3: CASSLEGANVLTF; DNA: TGCGCCAGCAGCTTGGAAGGGGCCAACGTCCTGACTTTC
D: NA; V: TRBV20-1; J: TRBJ1-4; size: few; CDR3: CSATDGTLNEKLFF; DNA: TGCAGTGCAACTGACGGGACCCTTAATGAAAAACTGTTTTTT
D: NA; V: TRBV3-1; J: TRBJ1-5; size: many; CDR3: CASSQEQGRNQPQHF; DNA: TGTGCCAGCAGCCAAGAGCAGGGGAGAAATCAGCCCCAGCATTTT
D: TRBD1; V: TRBV7-8; J: TRBJ1-5; size: NA; CDR3: CASSLALRGSNQPQHF; DNA: TGTGCCAGCAGCTTAGCGCTCAGGGGGAGCAATCAGCCCCAGCATTTT
D: NA; V: TRBV11-2; J: TRBJ2-3; size: NA; CDR3: CASSPRGVWADTQYF; DNA: TGTGCCAGCAGCCCGAGAGGGGTTTGGGCAGATACGCAGTATTTT
D: NA; V: TRBV7-2; J: TRBJ2-3; size: many; CDR3: CASSLQGTDTQYF; DNA: TGTGCCAGCAGCTTGCAAGGGACAGATACGCAGTATTTT
D: NA; V: TRBV6-5; J: TRBJ2-1; size: many; CDR3: CASSFSRDIHNEQFF; DNA: TGTGCCAGCAGTTTTTCCCGGGACATACACAATGAGCAGTTCTTC
D: TRBD1; V: TRBV11-2; J: TRBJ1-1; size: few; CDR3: CASSDRVWSEAFF; DNA: TGTGCCAGCAGCGACAGGGTTTGGAGTGAAGCTTTCTTT
D: NA; V: TRBV29-1; J: TRBJ2-3; size: NA; CDR3: CSTGGDTQYF; DNA: TGCAGCACTGGTGGTGATACGCAGTATTTT
D: TRBD1; V: TRBV12-3/TRBV12-4; J: TRBJ1-2; size: NA; CDR3: CASRRGQGAYGYTF; DNA: TGTGCCAGCAGACGCGGACAGGGGGCCTATGGCTACACCTTC
D: NA; V: TRBV12-3/TRBV12-4; J: TRBJ1-1; size: few; CDR3: CASSFAGITEAFF; DNA: TGTGCCAGCAGTTTTGCGGGAATCACTGAAGCTTTCTTT
D: NA; V: TRBV6-1; J: TRBJ2-1; size: NA; CDR3: CASSQRGDYNEQFF; DNA: TGTGCCAGCAGCCAACGCGGTGACTACAATGAGCAGTTCTTC
D: NA; V: TRBV5-1; J: TRBJ1-6; size: few; CDR3: CASSLEHSPLHF; DNA: TGCGCCAGCAGCTTGGAACATTCACCCCTCCACTTT
D: NA; V: TRBV27; J: TRBJ1-1; size: NA; CDR3: CASSFSLWGPEAFF; DNA: TGTGCCAGCAGTTTCTCTTTGTGGGGCCCTGAAGCTTTCTTT
D: NA; V: TRBV20-1; J: TRBJ2-7; size: many; CDR3: CSATGRGASSYEQYF; DNA: TGCAGTGCTACCGGCCGGGGGGCGTCCTCCTACGAGCAGTACTTC
D: NA; V: TRBV12-3/TRBV12-4; J: TRBJ1-1; size: few; CDR3: CASSFIQGAEAFF; DNA: TGTGCCAGCAGTTTTATTCAGGGTGCTGAAGCTTTCTTT
D: TRBD1; V: TRBV18; J: TRBJ2-5; size: few; CDR3: CASSPSKTGDYQETQYF; DNA: TGTGCCAGCTCACCAAGTAAGACAGGGGACTACCAAGAGACCCAGTACTTC
D: NA; V: TRBV12-3/TRBV12-4; J: TRBJ1-2; size: many; CDR3: CASSPSDYYGYTF; DNA: TGTGCCAGCAGCCCCTCCGATTACTATGGCTACACCTTC
D: NA; V: TRBV5-1; J: TRBJ2-7; size: NA; CDR3: CASSLAGQISYEQYF; DNA: TGCGCCAGCAGCTTGGCCGGACAGATCAGCTACGAGCAGTACTTC